This entry lists 12 T cell receptor beta chains sequenced from one sample in a study of cytomegalovirus exposure and HLA in healthy donors (dated by TCRdb to 2016 to 2017). Library generation was performed with the immunoSEQ multiplex PCR assay. For the multiplex PCR, a mixture combining 60 forward primers for TCR Vbeta segments and 13 reverse primers for TCR Jbeta segments was used. TCRdb took over this immuneACCESS table, retaining in-frame rearrangements with V and J assigned. Such tables are incomplete; in checked studies, under half of the missing clones stem from an unresolved V gene, and the remainder is unexplained. For this sample there are roughly 120,000 clones; around 64% appear just once. The ten largest clones represent about 9% of the sample. Input material: PBMCs. The receptors here all came from a man aged 30 to 39 in good health and CMV-seropositive.

This clone has only a few counts. This sample includes further DNA sequences coding for the same CDR3. CDR3 sequence (DNA): TGTGCCAGCAGCCTGGCAGGGGACACTGAAGCTTTCTTT. It specifies CASSLAGDTEAFF. V and J are TRBV7-9 and TRBJ1-1; D perhaps matches TRBD1 (6 bases). V was clipped by 5 bases and J by 3 bases, with 10 bases between them. This CDR3 is 13 amino acids long. Germline-derived CDR1 and CDR2 are SEHNR and FQNEAQ (reference sequence).

CDR3 residues: CASSQGVSNGYTF. As DNA, the CDR3 is TGTGCCAGCAGTCAAGGGGTTTCTAATGGCTACACCTTC. The V and J genes are TRBV25-1 and TRBJ1-2; tentatively, D is TRBD1 (5 bases). V was shortened by 5 bases and J by 6 bases, with 13 bases between the two germline ends. Germline CDR1 reads MGHDK; CDR2 reads SYGVNS. The length of the CDR3 is 13 residues.

This clone is judged large (0.1 to 1%). V is TRBV28 and J is TRBJ2-1; D unclear. V lost 1 base and J 0 bases, leaving 13 bases between the germline ends. The CDR3 covers 17 residues. Germline CDR1 and CDR2: MDHEN and SYDVKM. The CDR3 DNA reads as TGTGCCAGCAGTTTATATGGAGCTCCAAGCTCCTACAATGAGCAGTTCTTC. It specifies CASSLYGAPSSYNEQFF.

CDR3 DNA: TGTGCCTCCCAAATAAAGGAGGATTCACCCCTCCACTTT. Amino acids: CASQIKEDSPLHF. The chain is built from TRBV30 and TRBJ1-6; D not certain. V lost 7 bases and J lost 8, with 15 bases in between. The CDR3 consists of 13 residues. Germline loops: CDR1 GTSNPN, CDR2 SVGIG (reference sequence).

The chain combines TRBV6-5 with TRBJ2-4; TRBD1 matches at 7 bases. From germline, CDR1 is MNHEY and CDR2 SVGAGI. This CDR3 has 15 residues. V was pared by 0 bases and J by 8 bases, with 7 bases of the junction left unmatched. CDR3 sequence: CASSYSSRQGDIQYF. Written as DNA, the CDR3 is TGTGCCAGCAGTTACTCGAGTCGGCAGGGGGACATTCAGTACTTC.

This clone was detected only a few times. This sequence joins TRBV4-1 and TRBJ1-1, with 9 bases aligning to TRBD1. Germline assignment: CDR1 MGHRA and CDR2 YSYEKL. V gave up 3 bases and J gave up 2 bases; unmatched junction bases: 7. The CDR3 sequence is 16 residues long. The CDR3 spells CASSQILDRGNTEAFF. CDR3 sequence (DNA): TGCGCCAGCAGCCAGATCCTGGACAGGGGTAACACTGAAGCTTTCTTT.

This clone was found once. The rearrangement uses TRBV28 and TRBJ1-2; D is possibly TRBD1 (6 bases). This CDR3 spans 14 amino acids. Deletions cut 6 bases from V and 4 bases from J, with 15 bases between. In germline, CDR1 is MDHEN, CDR2 SYDVKM. The CDR3 here is CASRPQGYLYGYTF. The CDR3 coding sequence is TGTGCCAGCAGGCCACAGGGATACCTCTATGGCTACACCTTC.

The chain couples TRBV5-4 to TRBJ1-4; 9 bases map to TRBD1. Germline-derived CDR1 and CDR2 are SGHNT and YYREEE (reference sequence). This CDR3 has 16 amino acids. J was trimmed by 5 bases and V by 4 bases; bases with no gene match: 9. The CDR3 loop is CASSTLVGQGNEKLFF. The CDR3 nucleotides are TGTGCCAGCAGCACCCTCGTTGGACAGGGGAATGAAAAACTGTTTTTT.

V and J are TRBV27 and TRBJ2-2; possibly TRBD2 for D (6 bases). With 7 bases removed from V and 8 bases from J, the gap between germline ends came to 11 bases. Germline loops: CDR1 MNHEY, CDR2 SMNVEV (reference sequence). The CDR3 has 12 amino acids. CDR3 loop: CASTEGGGELFF. The CDR3 nucleotides are TGTGCCAGCACTGAGGGAGGAGGGGAGCTGTTTTTT.

The chain joins TRBV7-9 to TRBJ2-5, with 8 bases that match TRBD1. The CDR3 contains 16 residues. CDR1 and CDR2 (germline): SEHNR, FQNEAQ (reference sequence). J gave up 4 bases and V 4 bases, and 11 bases lay outside the gene matches. CDR3 region: CASSSVPDRAGETQYF. DNA of the CDR3: TGTGCCAGCAGCTCCGTCCCGGACAGGGCAGGAGAGACCCAGTACTTC.

The gene calls are TRBV19 and TRBJ2-7; tentative D call: TRBD1 (5 bases). With 0 bases removed from V and 3 bases from J, the gap between germline ends came to 9 bases. Per the germline V gene, CDR1 is LNHDA and CDR2 is SQIVND (reference sequence). The CDR3 runs 14 residues. The CDR3 loop is CASSIDRQSYEQYF. CDR3 nucleotide sequence: TGTGCCAGTAGTATAGATCGACAGAGCTACGAGCAGTACTTC.

This chain joins TRBV5-1 and TRBJ1-2, with 7 bases matching TRBD1. V lost 1 base to trimming and J lost 4 bases; unmatched junction nucleotides: 13. The CDR3 consists of 17 residues. Germline CDR1 reads SGHRS; CDR2 reads YFSETQ. The DNA for the CDR3 is TGCGCCAGCAGCTTGTCCAGACAGGGACCTTCGGGCTATGGCTACACCTTC. Translating gives CASSLSRQGPSGYGYTF.